What follows are 15 T cell receptor beta chains derived from one specimen sequenced in a study of blood T cells in healthy people across ages (dated by TCRdb to about 2015). The method behind the library was 5' RACE. The sequencer was an Illumina HiSeq 2500. A second PCR of about 7 to 12 cycles was run with a J-beta primer mix and a sample-barcoded 5' primer. Clones were called with MiXCR by TCRdb after fastp trimmed the public reads at Q25, and only in-frame beta chains were retained. Entries are consolidated by CDR3 protein sequence, retaining the most common genes and DNA. The sample records about 1.6 million distinct CDR3 sequences, 34% of which are singletons. Roughly 10% of the sample goes to the ten largest clones. The sample was blood. The receptors come from a woman in her twenties or thirties in good health.

This clonotype was counted between two and nine times. The chain uses TRBV21-1 and TRBJ1-2; TRBD1, as called in the table, went unchecked against the DNA. TRBV21-1 has pseudogene status. This CDR3 is 15 amino acids long. This chain's CDR3 is CASTQSRDTYYGYTF. CDR3 DNA sequence: TGTGCCAGCACCCAAAGCCGGGACACCTACTATGGCTACACCTTC.

In this sample, this clonotype turned up a few times. The chain is built from TRBV11-2 and TRBJ1-2, with D possibly being TRBD1 (5 bases). V lost 1 base to trimming and J lost 0 bases, with 18 bases between them. This CDR3 comprises 18 residues. Germline values: CDR1 SGHAT, CDR2 FQNNGV. CDR3: CASSLGPGSQGANYGYTF. For the CDR3, the DNA is TGTGCCAGCAGCTTAGGCCCCGGCAGCCAAGGGGCTAACTATGGCTACACCTTC.

V gene TRBV24-1 combines with J gene TRBJ2-5; D possibly corresponds to TRBD1 (6 bases). The J call may be incorrect, as the DNA end agrees better with TRBJ2-7. The CDR3 totals 14 residues. Germline V lookup: CDR1 KGHDR, CDR2 SFDVKD. DNA for the CDR3: TGTGCCATTCACAGGGATGGGCCCTGCCACGAGCAGTACTTC. Its protein is CAIHRDGPCHEQYF.

This clonotype was detected only a few times. The chain carries TRBV15 and TRBJ2-1; 8 nucleotides match TRBD1. V was pared by 3 bases and J by 6 bases, with 1 base of the junction left unmatched. CDR3 length equals 13 residues. CDR1 and CDR2 (germline): LNHNV, YYDKDF (reference sequence). The CDR3, as DNA: TGTGCCACCAGCAGGGACAGGGTCAATGAGCAGTTCTTC. It encodes CATSRDRVNEQFF.

This clonotype was recorded once. One end of the junction fails to match germline, which may point to a read error. This chain joins TRBV14 and TRBJ2-5; 7 nucleotides line up with TRBD1. Germline lookup yields CDR1 SGHDN and CDR2 FVKESK. The CDR3 loop spans 13 amino acids. The CDR3 region is CASSRGQWETRYF. CDR3 coding DNA: TGTGCCAGCAGCCGGGGACAGTGGGAGACCCGGTACTTC.

The chain combines TRBV3-1 with TRBJ1-2; maybe TRBD1 (5 bases). This CDR3 comprises 16 residues. Germline V gene sequence: CDR1 LGHDT, CDR2 YNNKEL (reference sequence). Between the trimmed V and J ends, which lost 1 base and 5 bases, there was a span of 17 bases. This chain's CDR3 is CASSQVGKGRLYGYTF. The CDR3 bases are TGTGCCAGCAGCCAAGTAGGCAAGGGGAGATTGTATGGCTACACCTTC.

The sample holds many counts of this clonotype. CDR3: CASSTPAGRETQYF. The DNA of the CDR3 is TGTGCCAGCAGCACCCCGGCAGGGCGTGAGACCCAGTACTTC. The chain joins TRBV12-3 or TRBV12-4 to TRBJ2-5; D might be TRBD1 (5 bases). The V gene lost 6 bases and the J gene lost 5 bases, with 16 bases spanning the gap. This CDR3 is built from 14 residues.

This chain links TRBV9 with TRBJ2-3; 8 nucleotides agree with TRBD1. The V gene's germline CDR1 is SGDLS and CDR2 YYNGEE. The CDR3 has 15 amino acids. The junction had 5 bases not matched to a gene; V was cut back by 4 bases and J by 1 base. CDR3 amino acids: CASSSDREGTDTQYF. The DNA for the CDR3 is TGTGCCAGCAGCTCGGACAGGGAGGGCACAGATACGCAGTATTTT.

The J gene is TRBJ2-3, the V gene TRBV7-3, with D hard to call. The CDR3 runs to 14 residues. Germline-derived CDR1 and CDR2 are SGHTA and FQGTGA. Trimming left V 0 bases short and J 5 bases short, with 9 bases between. The CDR3 DNA follows: TGTGCCAGCAGCTTAACCCCCTTAAGAGATACGCAGTATTTT. It encodes CASSLTPLRDTQYF.

The rearrangement links TRBV14 to TRBJ2-6; D is possibly TRBD1 or TRBD2 (6 bases each). The CDR3 contains 18 residues. Per germline, CDR1 SGHDN and CDR2 FVKESK. V gave up 0 bases and J gave up 4 bases, with 16 bases separating them. CDR3 region: CASSQDVGGFAGANVLTF. As DNA, the CDR3 is TGTGCCAGCAGCCAAGATGTAGGGGGGTTCGCCGGGGCCAACGTCCTGACTTTC.

Many counts were recorded for this clonotype. The gene calls are TRBV4-1 and TRBJ2-7, with D perhaps matching TRBD2 (5 bases). Per the germline V gene, CDR1 is MGHRA and CDR2 is YSYEKL. The CDR3 contains 15 residues. Trimming took 4 bases from V and 3 from J, leaving 16 bases between them. The CDR3: CASSPTAGVLYEQYF. Written as DNA, the CDR3 is TGCGCCAGCAGCCCCACCGCCGGGGTTCTCTACGAGCAGTACTTC.

This chain connects TRBV12-3 or TRBV12-4 to TRBJ2-1; TRBD2 aligns across 7 bases. Matching the DNA end better, TRBJ2-7 makes the J call doubtful. This CDR3 has 15 residues. The CDR3 bases are TGTGCCAGCTGTCTGGGGGGGAGCTCCTACAATGAGCAGTACTTC. This translates into CASCLGGSSYNEQYF.

This clonotype was counted a few times. The V call is TRBV7-9, the J call TRBJ1-4; D unclear. The V gene's germline CDR1 is SEHNR and CDR2 FQNEAQ (reference sequence). This CDR3 is 16 amino acids long. V was trimmed by 5 bases and J by 3 bases, leaving 16 bases between them. CDR3 in amino acids: CASSNARVKSNEKLFF. The CDR3 DNA reads TGTGCCAGCAGCAATGCGCGGGTGAAGTCTAATGAAAAACTGTTTTTT.

This clonotype was found a few times. The rearrangement uses TRBV29-1 and TRBJ2-3; a possible D gene is TRBD1 (6 bases). With 7 bases removed from V and 0 bases from J, the gap between germline ends came to 20 bases. The CDR3 has 16 amino acids. Germline loops: CDR1 SQVTM, CDR2 ANQGSEA. CDR3 protein: CSAEGGGTSSTDTQYF. The CDR3 DNA reads as TGCAGCGCCGAAGGGGGTGGGACGTCTAGCACAGATACGCAGTATTTT.

The V and J genes are TRBV20-1 and TRBJ2-3; D possibly corresponds to TRBD2 (6 bases). The V end lost 2 bases, the J end lost 1 base, and 16 bases lay between the germline ends. This CDR3 has 16 residues. Germline V lookup: CDR1 DFQATT, CDR2 SNEGSKA (reference sequence). In nucleotides, the CDR3 is TGCAGTGCTAGACCCACCCGGGAGAGTCGCACAGATACGCAGTATTTT. This sequence encodes CSARPTRESRTDTQYF.